This T cell receptor beta chain appears in the sequencing data of a study of Ad26.COV2.S vaccination and SARS-CoV-2 variants. Study observations and caveats: Breadth and depth estimates from TCRs may understate total T cell responses.

Assay used: immunoSEQ multiplex PCR; TCRdb lists only in-frame clones, some missing. The repertoire holds around 400,000 clones, 80% to 90% seen once, with approximately 7% in the top ten. Trimming left V 5 bases short and J 4 bases short, with 8 bases between. Germline V CDR1 and CDR2: MNHEY, SMNVEV (reference sequence). This CDR3 spans 12 amino acids. A word on this clone: What it recognizes is unknown.

As for treatment: 15 to 20 received Ad26.COV2.S at low or high dose, single or two shots; five or six received placebo; per-sample allocation not given. Day 63 after the first injection of vaccine or placebo was the sampling time. The sequencing used peripheral blood, collected in a trial of Ad26.COV2.S vaccine versus placebo. This receptor was taken from a person between 18 and 60 years old who received the Ad26.COV2.S COVID-19 vaccine or a placebo. This chain joins TRBV27 and TRBJ1-2; a possible D gene is TRBD1 (5 bases). The CDR3 DNA sequence: TGTGCCAGCAGTGACGGGGGCTATGGCTACACCTTC. Residues: CASSDGGYGYTF.